Below, one T cell receptor beta chain is given with its context. The antigen remains undetermined. Between the trimmed V and J ends, which lost 8 bases and 3 bases, there was a span of 10 bases. Per the germline V gene, CDR1 is MNHNS and CDR2 is SASEGT. CDR3 size: 13 residues. The data derive from a study of identical twins. Findings of the study overall: Abundant beta clonotypes from cord blood bore fewer insertions; memory repertoires lacked this pattern.

TCRdb used MiXCR to reprocess the 5' RACE reads, holding one entry per CDR3 protein. This sample has about 260,000 distinct CDR3 sequences, with around 7% found just once. The data also belong to a second study, concerning yellow fever vaccine responses in identical twins.

The sample comprised memory (CD45RO+) T cells sorted from blood. V and J are TRBV6-1 and TRBJ1-4, with D perhaps TRBD1 (5 bases). The receptor's source is a woman younger than 30 in good health. This chain's CDR3 is CASAGPPNEKLFF. CDR3 nucleotides: TGTGCCAGCGCAGGGCCGCCTAATGAAAAACTGTTTTTT.